The rows below give T cell receptor beta chains drawn from one sample of a study of blood T cell repertoires in COVID-19. The assay was immunoSEQ multiplex PCR, and TCRdb's table has in-frame clones only and misses some. The sample contains 100,000 to 150,000 clones, approximately 84% of which appear only once. The sequencing input was peripheral blood. These receptors came from a woman older than 75 with acute or convalescent COVID-19. The CDR3 runs from the conserved cysteine through the conserved F or W. Fields, in order: D gene, clone size, J gene, V gene, CDR3 DNA, CDR3 protein. A D gene is named only where the DNA matches it firmly. Size is stated for part of the rows, as once, few or many counts, or as a class when the clone is expanded.

d_call: -
clone_size: -
j_call: TRBJ1-1
v_call: TRBV3-1/TRBV3-2
cdr3_nt: TGTGCCAGCGCATCAGGGATTTGGGAGAACACTGAAGCTTTCTTT
cdr3_aa: CASASGIWENTEAFF

d_call: TRBD1
clone_size: -
j_call: TRBJ2-1
v_call: TRBV4-1
cdr3_nt: TGCGCCAGCAGCCAGACCGACAGGGGGCTGAATGAGCAGTTCTTC
cdr3_aa: CASSQTDRGLNEQFF

d_call: -
clone_size: -
j_call: TRBJ2-1
v_call: TRBV18
cdr3_nt: TGTGCCAGCTCACCAAACAGGGAGCGCAATGAGCAGTTCTTC
cdr3_aa: CASSPNRERNEQFF

d_call: -
clone_size: -
j_call: TRBJ2-3
v_call: TRBV7-9
cdr3_nt: TGTGCCAGCATAGGCCTGGCAGGCGATACGCAGTATTTT
cdr3_aa: CASIGLAGDTQYF

d_call: TRBD2
clone_size: -
j_call: TRBJ2-1
v_call: TRBV7-9
cdr3_nt: TGTGCCAGCAGCGTCCCGGGAGGGCCCTACAATGAGCAGTTCTTC
cdr3_aa: CASSVPGGPYNEQFF

d_call: TRBD1
clone_size: -
j_call: TRBJ2-5
v_call: TRBV5-6
cdr3_nt: TGTGCCAGCAGCTACGCGGACAGGGAGGTGCAGACCCAGTACTTC
cdr3_aa: CASSYADREVQTQYF

d_call: TRBD1
clone_size: once
j_call: TRBJ1-5
v_call: TRBV5-5
cdr3_nt: TGTGCCAGCGGGACAGGGGGCGCCGGTCAGCCCCAGCATTTT
cdr3_aa: CASGTGGAGQPQHF

d_call: -
clone_size: -
j_call: TRBJ1-5
v_call: TRBV18
cdr3_nt: TGTGCCAGCTCACCAAACAGGGAGGGTCAGCCCCAGCATTTT
cdr3_aa: CASSPNREGQPQHF

d_call: TRBD1
clone_size: -
j_call: TRBJ2-7
v_call: TRBV5-4
cdr3_nt: TGTGCCAGCAGCCCAAAGGGACAGGGGGCGTACGAGCAGTACTTC
cdr3_aa: CASSPKGQGAYEQYF

d_call: -
clone_size: -
j_call: TRBJ1-1
v_call: TRBV7-9
cdr3_nt: TGTGCCAGCGACACTTCGGAAGTGAACACTGAAGCTTTCTTT
cdr3_aa: CASDTSEVNTEAFF

d_call: -
clone_size: -
j_call: TRBJ1-5
v_call: TRBV10-2
cdr3_nt: TGCGCCAGCAGTGAGGGGGGAGGATCCTACCAGCCCCAGCATTTT
cdr3_aa: CASSEGGGSYQPQHF

d_call: TRBD2
clone_size: -
j_call: TRBJ2-1
v_call: TRBV15
cdr3_nt: TGTGCCACCAGCAGAACCGGGACTAGCGGGGACGAGCAGTTCTTC
cdr3_aa: CATSRTGTSGDEQFF

d_call: -
clone_size: -
j_call: TRBJ1-3
v_call: TRBV7-2
cdr3_nt: TGTGCCAGCAGCTTATCACGGGGTCTTGGAAACACCATATATTTT
cdr3_aa: CASSLSRGLGNTIYF

d_call: -
clone_size: -
j_call: TRBJ1-2
v_call: TRBV11-2
cdr3_nt: TGTGCCAGCAGCTTAGCCTTGCCTCACGGTGGCTACACCTTC
cdr3_aa: CASSLALPHGGYTF

d_call: -
clone_size: -
j_call: TRBJ2-7
v_call: TRBV7-2
cdr3_nt: TGTGCCAGCAGCTTAGGTCGGCTAGCTCGGGAGCAGTACTTC
cdr3_aa: CASSLGRLAREQYF

d_call: TRBD1
clone_size: once
j_call: TRBJ1-3
v_call: TRBV19
cdr3_nt: TGTGCCAGTGTTGACAGGGTCCGAAACACCATATATTTT
cdr3_aa: CASVDRVRNTIYF

d_call: -
clone_size: -
j_call: TRBJ1-5
v_call: TRBV7-8
cdr3_nt: TGTGCCAGCAGTGTGCGGGCGAATCAGCCCCAGCATTTT
cdr3_aa: CASSVRANQPQHF

d_call: TRBD1
clone_size: once
j_call: TRBJ2-5
v_call: TRBV4-1
cdr3_nt: TGCGCCAGCAGCCAACGGGACAGGGGGGGAGAGACCCAGTACTTC
cdr3_aa: CASSQRDRGGETQYF

d_call: TRBD1
clone_size: once
j_call: TRBJ1-4
v_call: TRBV5-6
cdr3_nt: TGTGCCAGCAGCACCGGGACAGGGGGCCCTAATGAAAAACTGTTTTTT
cdr3_aa: CASSTGTGGPNEKLFF

d_call: TRBD2
clone_size: -
j_call: TRBJ2-7
v_call: TRBV19
cdr3_nt: TGTGCCAGTAGTCGGCGGGAGCCCACCTACGAGCAGTACTTC
cdr3_aa: CASSRREPTYEQYF

d_call: -
clone_size: -
j_call: TRBJ1-4
v_call: TRBV5-1
cdr3_nt: TGCGCCAGCAGCTTGGCGGCAGGGGTGGCGGAAAAACTGTTTTTT
cdr3_aa: CASSLAAGVAEKLFF

d_call: TRBD2
clone_size: -
j_call: TRBJ2-1
v_call: TRBV7-2
cdr3_nt: TGTGCCAGCAGCTTATCGGGGGGAGGGCCTAACAATGAGCAGTTCTTC
cdr3_aa: CASSLSGGGPNNEQFF

d_call: TRBD2
clone_size: -
j_call: TRBJ2-1
v_call: TRBV5-6
cdr3_nt: TGTGCCAGCAGCTTCCGGACTAGCCTCAATGAGCAGTTCTTC
cdr3_aa: CASSFRTSLNEQFF

d_call: TRBD1
clone_size: few
j_call: TRBJ2-7
v_call: TRBV18
cdr3_nt: TGTGCCAGCTCCCCTATGGACAGGGCCCACGAGCAGTACTTC
cdr3_aa: CASSPMDRAHEQYF

d_call: -
clone_size: -
j_call: TRBJ1-1
v_call: TRBV12-3/TRBV12-4
cdr3_nt: TGTGCCAGCAGTTTGGAGGGGAACACTGAAGCTTTCTTT
cdr3_aa: CASSLEGNTEAFF

d_call: -
clone_size: -
j_call: TRBJ2-1
v_call: TRBV2
cdr3_nt: TGTGCCACCAAAGGGGGACCCTACAATGAGCAGTTCTTC
cdr3_aa: CATKGGPYNEQFF

d_call: -
clone_size: -
j_call: TRBJ2-1
v_call: TRBV5-5
cdr3_nt: TGTGCCAGCAGCTTGATCTTCCCCCCAGACAATGAGCAGTTCTTC
cdr3_aa: CASSLIFPPDNEQFF

d_call: TRBD1
clone_size: once
j_call: TRBJ2-7
v_call: TRBV27
cdr3_nt: TGTGCCAGCAGACGGACAGGGGGTTTCAACTCCTACGAGCAGTACTTC
cdr3_aa: CASRRTGGFNSYEQYF

d_call: TRBD1
clone_size: -
j_call: TRBJ1-1
v_call: TRBV6-5
cdr3_nt: TGTGCCAGCAGTCCCACCGGACAGGGGAACACTGAAGCTTTCTTT
cdr3_aa: CASSPTGQGNTEAFF

d_call: -
clone_size: -
j_call: TRBJ1-4
v_call: TRBV15
cdr3_nt: TGTGCCACCAGCAGAGACATTACAGGGAGCGATGAAAAACTGTTTTTT
cdr3_aa: CATSRDITGSDEKLFF

d_call: TRBD1
clone_size: -
j_call: TRBJ1-2
v_call: TRBV6-1
cdr3_nt: TGTGCCAGCAGTGAAGCAAGGACAGGACCCAACTATGGCTACACCTTC
cdr3_aa: CASSEARTGPNYGYTF

d_call: -
clone_size: -
j_call: TRBJ2-5
v_call: TRBV4-3
cdr3_nt: TGCGCCAGCAGCCAAGAACTCCGGGACACTTCGTCCCAGTACTTC
cdr3_aa: CASSQELRDTSSQYF

d_call: -
clone_size: -
j_call: TRBJ2-3
v_call: TRBV2
cdr3_nt: TGTGCCAGCCGTGGGACCTCGGGGACAGATACGCAGTATTTT
cdr3_aa: CASRGTSGTDTQYF

d_call: TRBD1
clone_size: -
j_call: TRBJ1-5
v_call: TRBV30
cdr3_nt: TGTGCCTGGAGTCTAAAGGACAGGGGATTACATTATAGCAATCAGCCCCAGCATTTT
cdr3_aa: CAWSLKDRGLHYSNQPQHF

d_call: -
clone_size: -
j_call: TRBJ2-1
v_call: TRBV19
cdr3_nt: TGTGCCGCTTACGGTGACGGGGGAGCTGGAGGGGAGAGCTCCTACAATGAGCAGTTCTTC
cdr3_aa: CAAYGDGGAGGESSYNEQFF

d_call: -
clone_size: -
j_call: TRBJ2-7
v_call: TRBV4-1
cdr3_nt: TGCGCCAGCAGCCAAGGGGCAGGGCTATTAAACGAGCAGTACTTC
cdr3_aa: CASSQGAGLLNEQYF

d_call: -
clone_size: -
j_call: TRBJ2-1
v_call: TRBV19
cdr3_nt: TGTGCCAGTAGTAAGGTGGGGGCCTCCCCAAATGAGCAGTTCTTC
cdr3_aa: CASSKVGASPNEQFF

d_call: -
clone_size: -
j_call: TRBJ1-1
v_call: TRBV11-2
cdr3_nt: TGTGCCAGCAGTCCCCCAGGTTTGAACACTGAAGCTTTCTTT
cdr3_aa: CASSPPGLNTEAFF

d_call: TRBD1
clone_size: -
j_call: TRBJ1-2
v_call: TRBV5-4
cdr3_nt: TGTGCCAGCAGCTACGGGACAGGGGCTTATGGCTACACCTTC
cdr3_aa: CASSYGTGAYGYTF

d_call: TRBD2
clone_size: -
j_call: TRBJ2-2
v_call: TRBV7-2
cdr3_nt: TGTGCCAGCAGCTTAGCTAGCGGGGAAACCGGGGAGCTGTTTTTT
cdr3_aa: CASSLASGETGELFF

d_call: -
clone_size: -
j_call: TRBJ1-5
v_call: TRBV27
cdr3_nt: TGTGCCAGCAGTTTAGTTCAGGATCAGCCCCAGCATTTT
cdr3_aa: CASSLVQDQPQHF

d_call: -
clone_size: few
j_call: TRBJ2-2
v_call: TRBV7-9
cdr3_nt: TGTGCCAGCAGCCGGGCGGGGCTCGGGAACACCGGGGAGCTGTTTTTT
cdr3_aa: CASSRAGLGNTGELFF

d_call: -
clone_size: medium-sized
j_call: TRBJ2-7
v_call: TRBV4-3
cdr3_nt: TGCGCCAGCAGCCAAGATAGAGGCGGGAACGAGCAGTACTTC
cdr3_aa: CASSQDRGGNEQYF

d_call: TRBD2
clone_size: once
j_call: TRBJ2-3
v_call: TRBV5-4
cdr3_nt: TGTGCCAGCAGTCCCGCTAGCGGGAGTTTCCCAGATACGCAGTATTTT
cdr3_aa: CASSPASGSFPDTQYF

d_call: TRBD1
clone_size: -
j_call: TRBJ2-1
v_call: TRBV19
cdr3_nt: TGTGCCAGTAGTATAGTAACAGGGGGGTCAAATGAGCAGTTCTTC
cdr3_aa: CASSIVTGGSNEQFF

d_call: TRBD1
clone_size: -
j_call: TRBJ1-3
v_call: TRBV7-2
cdr3_nt: TGTGCCAGCAGCCAGCTAGGGACAGGGAACACCATATATTTT
cdr3_aa: CASSQLGTGNTIYF

d_call: -
clone_size: once
j_call: TRBJ1-4
v_call: TRBV6-5
cdr3_nt: TGTGCCAGCAGTCCTGAGACAGGCGGTAATGAAAAACTGTTTTTT
cdr3_aa: CASSPETGGNEKLFF

d_call: TRBD1
clone_size: -
j_call: TRBJ2-7
v_call: TRBV4-1
cdr3_nt: TGCGCCAGCAGCCGTGGGACAGGGAGCCACGAGCAGTACTTC
cdr3_aa: CASSRGTGSHEQYF